A selection of T cell receptor beta chains follows, all from one sample in a study of blood T cell repertoires in COVID-19. Generated by immunoSEQ multiplex PCR, the TCRdb table keeps only in-frame clones and is missing some. The sample holds over 120,000 clones, around 83% seen once. Specimen: peripheral blood. These receptors all stem from a woman aged 80 or over with acute or convalescent COVID-19. Each CDR3 is given with its conserved first and last residue. A D gene is named only where the DNA matches it firmly. Some rows mark clone size as missing; the rest say once, few, many or name a class of expanded clone.

clone_size	d_call	v_call	j_call	cdr3_aa	cdr3_nt
-	TRBD2	TRBV25-1	TRBJ2-4	CASSESGRGVAKNIQYF	TGTGCCAGCAGTGAATCGGGCCGGGGGGTAGCCAAAAACATTCAGTACTTC
-	TRBD1	TRBV6-6	TRBJ2-2	CASSYRDSNTGELFF	TGTGCCAGCAGTTACAGGGACAGTAACACCGGGGAGCTGTTTTTT
-	TRBD2	TRBV7-9	TRBJ2-7	CASSLIGGGYEQYF	TGTGCCAGCAGCTTAATTGGCGGGGGGTACGAGCAGTACTTC
-	-	TRBV7-2	TRBJ1-1	CASSLAALHTEAFF	TGTGCCAGCAGCTTAGCGGCCTTGCACACTGAAGCTTTCTTT
-	TRBD1	TRBV7-3	TRBJ1-6	CASSLTGQGRGSPLHF	TGTGCCAGCAGCTTAACGGGACAGGGGCGGGGATCACCCCTCCACTTT
few	TRBD1	TRBV7-2	TRBJ2-1	CASSWDRGGEQFF	TGTGCCAGCAGCTGGGACAGGGGGGGTGAGCAGTTCTTC
-	TRBD1	TRBV4-3	TRBJ2-7	CASSPQTGRGYEQYF	TGCGCCAGCAGCCCACAGACAGGGAGAGGCTACGAGCAGTACTTC
once	TRBD1	TRBV6-2/TRBV6-3	TRBJ2-1	CASSSPDRVLYNEQFF	TGTGCCAGCAGTAGCCCGGACAGGGTTCTATACAATGAGCAGTTCTTC
-	-	TRBV5-1	TRBJ2-1	CASSNLGRGYNEQFF	TGCGCCAGCAGCAATTTGGGTAGGGGGTACAATGAGCAGTTCTTC
-	-	TRBV18	TRBJ1-6	CASSSGVVGSPLHF	TGTGCCAGCTCATCAGGGGTCGTGGGCTCACCCCTCCACTTT
-	TRBD1	TRBV13	TRBJ1-4	CASSWDRAKGEKLFF	TGTGCCAGCAGCTGGGACAGGGCGAAGGGTGAAAAACTGTTTTTT